This note documents a single T cell receptor beta chain sequence. The antigen is undetermined. Samples were taken several times over chemoradiotherapy. The sample comes from a study of chemoradiotherapy in HPV16-positive cancers. Overall study findings and caveats: Candidate HPV-specific clones and E7-related TCR motifs grew in tumor during treatment. Only a couple of HPV16-positive patients supplied the functional HPV-specificity definition.

Libraries were prepared by immunoSEQ multiplex PCR; TCRdb keeps only in-frame clonotypes and omits some of them. This table holds around 11,000 clones, 74% found once. The V end was cut by 6 bases, the J end by 1 base, with 12 bases between. The V gene's germline CDR1 is SGHAT and CDR2 FQNNGV. The CDR3 has 15 residues. The chain employs TRBV11-2 and TRBJ2-2, with D perhaps TRBD2 (5 bases). The material was obtained from a patient who underwent chemoradiotherapy. The TCR was taken from a human donor with HPV-associated anogenital cancer. The CDR3 here is CASRRLGGNTGELFF. In DNA, the CDR3 is TGTGCCAGCAGGCGCTTAGGAGGGAACACCGGGGAGCTGTTTTTT.